The entry below gives a single TCR beta chain sequence along with its context. What antigen it recognizes has not been identified. There are no base qualities to consult, and no much larger clone falls within one base. This sample is part of a study of blood T cell repertoires in COVID-19 (dated by TCRdb to the early 2020s). In terms of the full investigation: Samples from collaborators originated in the United States, Italy and Spain and spanned both the acute and convalescent phases of COVID-19. The prospective study material was composed of cDNA or gDNA derived from T cells, B-cell-depleted T cells, or PBMCs. Deeply sampled blood TCRbeta repertoires from subjects exposed to, actively infected with, or recovered from COVID-19 were included in the dataset. The repertoires were released in a freely available public database intended as a resource for research on the immune response to SARS-CoV-2. Samples came from the ongoing ImmuneRACE study (first 160 participants) plus 1,254 subjects from 6 global collaborators. The sample metadata nearly always contained a de-identified subject ID, COVID-19 status, age in years and sex. Where available, HLA class I and class II types were obtained from metadata supplied by the sample provider rather than from assay-based typing.

The immunoSEQ Assay, a bias-controlled multiplex PCR, was used to amplify TCRbeta CDR3 regions from genomic DNA. As for the authors' bioinformatics: The number of nucleated cells in each sample was estimated by amplification of reference gene primers within the assay. To quantify the absolute abundance of each unique TCRbeta CDR3 rearrangement, sequence reads were collapsed and filtered. For each sample, productive Simpson clonality was calculated as the square root of Simpson's diversity index across productive rearrangements. Here the immuneACCESS table is served through TCRdb, limited to in-frame sequences with V and J called. Missing clones are a known gap in these copies; in checked studies unresolved V genes cover under half, and the rest lacks a known reason. The V and J calls and clone size come from that table; D and trimming were worked out from the DNA. Within this sample are some 260,000 clones, with around 90% of them counted one time only. The ten biggest clones cover 1.5% to 2% of the sample.

The paper as a whole reports these results and caveats: How much clinical and demographic metadata was included differed by source and by participant, and the metadata was provided uncurated.

Enrolling through a virtual design, the prospective study's participants ranged in age from roughly 18 to 90 years and lived across some 22 United States geographic areas. To assign participants to cohorts, the prospective study relied on clinical history that participants themselves reported in a screening survey and a study questionnaire. Recovered participants in ImmuneRACE Cohort 3 were defined as having two consecutive negative NP/OP PCR tests, clearance from a healthcare professional, or resolution of symptoms. Each participant in the prospective study had whole blood, serum and a nasopharyngeal or oropharyngeal swab collected by mobile phlebotomists. Over a roughly two-month period, participants in the prospective study had the option of providing additional blood draws and questionnaires. Prospective study blood samples were shipped either frozen or at room temperature before DNA extraction.

Per the germline V gene (reference sequence), LGHDT is the CDR1 and YNNKEL is the CDR2. Trimming removed 5 bases from V and 2 bases from J, leaving 14 bases between the germline ends. Including cysteine and phenylalanine, the CDR3 has 15 amino acids. The kept DNA is CDR3 alone, 45 bases in frame from the first base. Sequences were obtained from PBMCs or T cells enriched from blood (not recorded which). The V and J segments used are TRBV3-1 (or the pseudogene TRBV3-2) and TRBJ2-3; the D gene identity is not certain. The sequence was obtained from a young woman who had recovered from COVID-19. The DNA sequence is as follows: TGTGCCAGCAGCTTTTTCCCAACTCACACAGATACGCAGTATTTT. The encoded protein is CASSFFPTHTDTQYF.